A single sample gave rise to the 11 T cell receptor beta chains below, sequenced in a study of T cells in Graves' hyperthyroidism and ophthalmopathy. RNA transcripts served as the template for amplifying TCR beta CDR3 regions. HTBI primers were the set used in a first-round RT-PCR of the TCR CDR3. TCRdb analysed the multiplex PCR reads with MiXCR anew, one entry per CDR3 protein. The table shows more than 550,000 distinct CDR3 sequences, with 45% occurring only once. Sequencing input: peripheral blood or thyroid tissue (not recorded which). The receptors originated from an adult man with Graves' disease, either hyperthyroidism or ophthalmopathy (not recorded which).

Note on this clonotype: This clone may be a read error of a much larger clone one base away. The chain carries TRBV5-6 and TRBJ2-5, with 7 bases matching TRBD2. Germline CDR1 reads SGHDT; CDR2 reads YYEEEE. The CDR3 extends over 14 amino acids. Germline trimming cut 4 bases from V and 5 bases from J; bases unmatched to any gene: 8. CDR3 DNA: TGTGCCAGCAGCGGCCGAGCGGGACGGGAGACCCAGTACTTC. Amino acids: CASSGRAGRETQYF.

V gene TRBV11-2 combines with J gene TRBJ2-5, with 8 bases aligning to TRBD1. Looked up from germline, CDR1 is SGHAT and CDR2 is FQNNGV. The CDR3 has 18 amino acids. The V and J ends lost 0 bases and 4 bases, in that order; junction bases with no gene match: 13. The chain's CDR3 is CASSLDLRTGIWAETQYF. CDR3 bases: TGTGCCAGCAGCTTAGACCTGCGGACAGGGATTTGGGCAGAGACCCAGTACTTC.

Only a few counts were recorded for this clonotype. The chain joins TRBV6-1 to TRBJ2-5; possibly TRBD1 for D (5 bases). The CDR3 is 15 residues long. Germline values: CDR1 MNHNS, CDR2 SASEGT. The germline V and J ends were trimmed by 1 base and 2 bases, with 11 bases remaining between them. In DNA form, the CDR3 reads TGTGCCAGCAGTGAAGTTTGGACATTACAAGAGACCCAGTACTTC. Translated: CASSEVWTLQETQYF.

The chain recombines TRBV5-1 with TRBJ1-1; perhaps TRBD1 as D (5 bases). Trimming stripped 3 bases from V and 1 base from J, with 10 bases between. Germline CDR1 reads SGHRS; CDR2 reads YFSETQ. This CDR3 is built from 14 residues. CDR3 sequence reads: CASSSQTANTEAFF. CDR3 bases: TGCGCCAGCAGCTCACAGACAGCGAACACTGAAGCTTTCTTT.

With regard to this clonotype: The conserved phenylalanine or tryptophan is not found at the CDR3 terminus, so this likely reflects a read error. The rearrangement uses TRBV20-1 and TRBJ2-7; 10 bases match TRBD1. J gave up 2 bases and V 6 bases, and 10 bases lay outside the gene matches. The CDR3 spans 15 residues. The V gene's germline CDR1 is DFQATT and CDR2 SNEGSKA (reference sequence). CDR3 sequence reads: CSATGTGDSAYEQYY. CDR3 sequence (DNA): TGCAGTGCAACCGGGACAGGGGATTCAGCCTACGAGCAGTACTAC.

The chain is built from TRBV6-5 and TRBJ2-5, with D perhaps matching TRBD1 (6 bases). This CDR3 spans 14 amino acids. The germline CDR1 and CDR2 sequences are MNHEY and SVGAGI. V was cut by 2 bases and J by 3 bases, with 10 bases left in between. The CDR3 DNA reads as TGTGCCAGCAGTTACACCAGGGGTAAAGAGACCCAGTACTTC. Translation: CASSYTRGKETQYF.

Comment on this clonotype: A read error is possible here, since a much larger clone lies one base away. V usage is TRBV24-1 and J usage is TRBJ2-7; maybe TRBD1 (5 bases). The CDR3 sequence is 16 residues long. Deletions cut 4 bases from V and 2 bases from J, with 17 bases between. CDR1 is KGHDR and CDR2 is SFDVKD in the germline V gene. The CDR3 loop is CATSDSRAAGPYEQYF. In DNA, the CDR3 is TGTGCCACCAGTGACTCCAGGGCGGCAGGCCCCTACGAGCAGTACTTC.

The table lists this clonotype with many counts. The CDR3 nucleotides are TGCAGCGCAAGCCCTGCGGAGACCCAGTACTTC. Translated: CSASPAETQYF. The chain carries TRBV29-1 and TRBJ2-5; no firm D call. The germline V and J ends were trimmed by 7 bases and 5 bases, with 11 bases remaining between them. CDR1 is SQVTM and CDR2 is ANQGSEA in the germline V gene. The CDR3 contains 11 residues. Full variable domain (rest looked up from reference TRBV29-1 and TRBJ2-5): SAVISQKPSRDICQRGTSLTIQCQVDSQVTMMFWYRQQPGQSLTLIATANQGSEATYESGFVIDKFPISRPNLTFSTLTVSNMSPEDSSIYLCSASPAETQYFGPGTRLLVL.

In its sample, this clonotype was seen many times. The CDR3 DNA is TGTGCCAGCAGTTACAGGGATCAGCCCCAGCATTTT. This sequence encodes CASSYRDQPQHF. The gene calls are TRBV12-3 or TRBV12-4 and TRBJ1-5, with D perhaps TRBD1 (6 bases). V gave up 4 bases and J gave up 5 bases, with 6 bases separating them. This CDR3 contains 12 residues.

J is TRBJ2-5 and V is TRBV6-6; the match to TRBD1 covers 7 bases. The trim removed 3 bases at V and 2 bases at J, leaving 6 bases unmatched. This CDR3 contains 15 residues. The germline gives CDR1 MNHNY, CDR2 SVGAGI (reference sequence). The CDR3 protein is CASSYGRGPQETQYF. The CDR3 DNA is TGTGCCAGCAGTTATGGTAGGGGGCCTCAAGAGACCCAGTACTTC.

About this clonotype: Just one base apart from a much larger clone, this may be a read error. V is TRBV20-1 and J is TRBJ1-2; 9 positions match TRBD1. The CDR3 extends over 15 amino acids. CDR1 is DFQATT, CDR2 SNEGSKA, per germline (reference sequence). The CDR3 DNA is TGCAGTGCTAGAGCATCTGTGGGACAGGGCGGAGGCTACGCCTTC. Translated, it gives CSARASVGQGGGYAF.